The present entry profiles one T cell receptor beta chain with its context. This specimen comes from a study of cytomegalovirus exposure and HLA in healthy donors. Study background: Within an early data release were about 85 million unique TCRs drawn from HLA-typed donors.

The PCR was carried out with 60 Vbeta primers and 13 Jbeta primers. Here immunoSEQ multiplex PCR was the method, and the copy in TCRdb shows in-frame clones only, minus some. The table includes 200,000 or so clones, approximately 70% detected once. This receptor was taken from a man aged 35-49 years in good health and CMV-seropositive. Sequencing was performed on PBMCs.

CDR3 protein: CASAAGGIYEQYF. For the CDR3, the DNA is TGTGCCAGCGCCGCAGGGGGGATTTACGAGCAGTACTTC. This chain connects TRBV11-2 to TRBJ2-7; tentative D call: TRBD1 (7 bases). This CDR3 spans 13 amino acids. V shed 8 bases and J shed 4 bases, with 15 bases lying between them. Germline values: CDR1 SGHAT, CDR2 FQNNGV.